Listed below are T cell receptor beta chains from one sample, sequenced in a study of OX40 agonist ivuxolimab in advanced cancers. Assay used: immunoSEQ multiplex PCR; TCRdb lists only in-frame clones, some missing. The table lists about 10,000 clones, over 65% of them singletons, with over 25% in the top ten. Sequences were derived from CD4+ or CD8+ T cells sorted from blood, sampled in a trial of the OX40 agonist ivuxolimab. These receptors came from an adult with an advanced solid tumor such as melanoma, head and neck, liver or kidney cancer. CDR3s include the opening cysteine and the closing phenylalanine or tryptophan. A D gene is named only where the DNA matches it firmly. Some rows mark clone size as missing; the rest say once, few, many or name a class of expanded clone.

d_call,v_call,clone_size,j_call,cdr3_length,cdr3_aa,cdr3_nt
.,TRBV27,.,TRBJ2-3,15,CASSSLGYSTDTQYF,TGTGCCAGCAGCTCGTTGGGATATAGCACAGATACGCAGTATTTT
TRBD1,TRBV9,once,TRBJ1-1,15,CASSVEGQGHTEAFF,TGTGCCAGCAGCGTAGAGGGACAGGGACACACTGAAGCTTTCTTT
.,TRBV5-1,.,TRBJ2-1,15,CASSQHRTSYNEQFF,TGCGCCAGCAGCCAACACCGAACCTCCTACAATGAGCAGTTCTTC
.,TRBV6-5,.,TRBJ1-5,15,CASSYQGYSNQPQHF,TGTGCCAGCAGTTACCAGGGGTATAGCAATCAGCCCCAGCATTTT
.,TRBV29-1,.,TRBJ1-1,13,CSVFVVSDTEAFF,TGCAGCGTGTTTGTGGTTTCCGACACTGAAGCTTTCTTT
.,TRBV14,.,TRBJ2-1,16,CASSQALVVGRNEQFF,TGTGCCAGCAGCCAGGCACTAGTAGTGGGGCGGAATGAGCAGTTCTTC
.,TRBV6-1,.,TRBJ2-2,15,CASSEASTNTGELFF,TGTGCCAGCAGTGAAGCGTCGACGAACACCGGGGAGCTGTTTTTT
.,TRBV5-5,.,TRBJ1-2,18,CASSLSQTSEARDYGYTF,TGTGCCAGCAGCTTGAGCCAGACATCCGAAGCCCGGGACTATGGCTACACCTTC
.,TRBV19,.,TRBJ2-7,13,CASSMGPAAEQYF,TGTGCCAGTAGTATGGGCCCAGCCGCCGAGCAGTACTTC
TRBD2,TRBV5-1,once,TRBJ2-1,13,CASSFTGGDEQFF,TGCGCCAGCAGCTTTACGGGAGGGGATGAGCAGTTCTTC
TRBD1,TRBV7-9,.,TRBJ2-3,13,CASRQGSTDTQYF,TGTGCCAGCCGACAGGGGAGCACAGATACGCAGTATTTT